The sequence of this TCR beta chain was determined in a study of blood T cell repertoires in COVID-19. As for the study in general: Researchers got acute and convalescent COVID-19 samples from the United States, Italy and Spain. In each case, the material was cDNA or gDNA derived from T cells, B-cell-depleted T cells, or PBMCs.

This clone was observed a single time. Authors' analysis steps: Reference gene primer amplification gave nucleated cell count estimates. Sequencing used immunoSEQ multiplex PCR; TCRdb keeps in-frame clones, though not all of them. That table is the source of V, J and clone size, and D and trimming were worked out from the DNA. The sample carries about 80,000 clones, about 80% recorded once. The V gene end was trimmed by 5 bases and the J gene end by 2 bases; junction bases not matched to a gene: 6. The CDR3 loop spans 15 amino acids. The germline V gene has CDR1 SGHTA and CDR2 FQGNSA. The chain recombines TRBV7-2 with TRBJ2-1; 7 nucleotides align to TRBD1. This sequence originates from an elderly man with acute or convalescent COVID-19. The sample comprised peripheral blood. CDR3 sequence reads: CASSTGTDTYNEQFF. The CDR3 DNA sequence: TGTGCCAGCAGCACCGGGACAGATACCTACAATGAGCAGTTCTTC.